The 13 T cell receptor beta chains listed next were all sequenced from one sample in a study of cytomegalovirus exposure and HLA in healthy donors (dated by TCRdb to 2016 to 2017). Preparation of the library involved the immunoSEQ multiplex PCR assay. The multiplex PCR relied on a mix of 60 forward primers for TCR Vbeta segments and 13 reverse primers for TCR Jbeta segments. Entries here come from immuneACCESS through TCRdb and include only in-frame sequences with V and J called. Some clones fail to appear in such tables; in the studies checked, an unresolved V gene covers under half of the shortfall, and the cause of the remainder is unknown. The sample data list 75,000 to 100,000 clones, and roughly 80% of these were observed just once. Roughly 17% of the sample comes from the top ten. The sample taken for sequencing was PBMCs. These receptors all come from a man in his 60s in good health and CMV-seropositive.

This clone was counted once. The chain recombines TRBV9 with TRBJ1-6; D is possibly TRBD1 (6 bases). The CDR3 consists of 17 residues. V was clipped by 0 bases and J by 9 bases, with 19 bases between them. Germline V gives CDR1 SGDLS, CDR2 YYNGEE. This chain's CDR3 is CASSVGGGGAAFSPLHF. The CDR3 DNA sequence: TGTGCCAGCAGCGTAGGAGGGGGGGGCGCCGCATTTTCACCCCTCCACTTT.

This clone has a handful of counts. The chain uses TRBV9 and TRBJ1-1, with a weak D call TRBD1 (6 bases). Germline V lookup: CDR1 SGDLS, CDR2 YYNGEE. The CDR3 has 14 residues. V lost 1 base, J lost 5 bases, and 12 bases lay in between. CDR3 in DNA: TGTGCCAGCAGCGTAAGAGGGGGTGCGACTGAAGCTTTCTTT. It is translated as CASSVRGGATEAFF. Together with reference TRBV9 and TRBJ1-1, the CDR3 gives the full variable domain: DSGVTQTPKHLITATGQRVTLRCSPRSGDLSVYWYQQSLDQGLQFLIQYYNGEERAKGNILERFSAQQFPDLHSELNLSSLELGDSALYFCASSVRGGATEAFFGQGTRLTVV.

This clone was observed once. V gene TRBV6-5 combines with J gene TRBJ2-7; perhaps TRBD1 as D (8 bases). Trimming shortened V by 5 bases and J by 0 bases, and 14 bases separated the two germline ends. The CDR3 covers 15 residues. In germline, CDR1 is MNHEY, CDR2 SVGAGI. The CDR3 reads CASSRGDRPSYEQYF. CDR3 bases: TGTGCCAGCAGTCGGGGGGACAGGCCCTCCTACGAGCAGTACTTC.

CDR3 loop: CASSVEAGMYTEAFF. DNA of the CDR3: TGTGCCAGCAGCGTAGAGGCAGGTATGTACACTGAAGCTTTCTTT. The chain joins TRBV9 to TRBJ1-1; no definite D call. The germline CDR1 and CDR2 sequences are SGDLS and YYNGEE. The CDR3 contains 15 residues. V lost 0 bases and J lost 3, with 12 bases in between.

This rearrangement joins TRBV5-1 to TRBJ1-2; D not certain. Trimming removed 4 bases from V and 5 bases from J, with 12 bases in between. CDR3 length equals 13 residues. The V gene's germline CDR1 is SGHRS and CDR2 YFSETQ. The CDR3 region is CASSANGEYGYTF. CDR3 nucleotide sequence: TGCGCCAGCAGCGCGAACGGTGAATATGGCTACACCTTC.

To note about this clone: One end of the junction is discordant with germline, which a read error may explain. Other nucleotide sequences from this sample produce the same CDR3. The chain joins TRBV4-3 to TRBJ1-5, with TRBD1 matching over 9 bases. Germline CDR1 is LGHNA and CDR2 is YSLEER. This CDR3 comprises 17 residues. CDR3 nucleotide sequence: TGCGCCAGCAGCCAAGATCTCATGACAGGGGGGTTTCAGCCCCAACATTTT. Translated, it gives CASSQDLMTGGFQPQHF.

This rearrangement joins TRBV6-5 to TRBJ1-4, with a tentative D call TRBD1 (5 bases). V lost 8 bases to trimming and J lost 7 bases, with 11 bases between them. The CDR3 totals 12 residues. Per the germline V gene, CDR1 is MNHEY and CDR2 is SVGAGI. The CDR3: CASRQGGEKLFF. DNA of the CDR3: TGTGCCAGCCGCCAGGGTGGTGAAAAACTGTTTTTT.

The chain uses TRBV5-4 and TRBJ2-6; 7 positions match TRBD1. In germline, CDR1 is SGHNT, CDR2 YYREEE (reference sequence). The CDR3 totals 15 residues. The J segment lost 4 bases and the V segment lost 4 bases, leaving 5 bases of the junction unmatched. This CDR3 is CASSPQGTGANVLTF. As DNA, the CDR3 is TGTGCCAGCAGCCCACAGGGGACCGGGGCCAACGTCCTGACTTTC.

A single count supports this clone. This rearrangement joins TRBV30 to TRBJ2-5; D is perhaps TRBD1 (6 bases). CDR3 length: 15 residues. Germline V gene lookup returns CDR1 GTSNPN and CDR2 SVGIG (reference sequence). V was shortened by 1 base and J by 9 bases, with 21 bases between the two germline ends. The CDR3 region is CAWSDPLHGQQPQYF. In nucleotides, the CDR3 is TGTGCCTGGAGTGACCCCCTTCATGGACAGCAGCCCCAGTACTTC.

J is TRBJ1-5 and V is TRBV5-6; 9 nucleotides align to TRBD1. CDR1 is SGHDT and CDR2 is YYEEEE in the germline V gene. The CDR3 has 17 amino acids. Trimming took 4 bases from V and 1 from J; bases not matched to a gene: 9. The CDR3, as DNA: TGTGCCAGCAGCAGGGGGACAGGGAGGGGCAGCAATCAGCCCCAGCATTTT. Amino acid sequence: CASSRGTGRGSNQPQHF.

This chain uses TRBV28 with TRBJ2-5; maybe TRBD2 (6 bases). The CDR3 is made up of 15 amino acids. Germline-derived CDR1 and CDR2 are MDHEN and SYDVKM. V was cut by 3 bases and J by 0 bases, with 11 bases left in between. The CDR3 coding sequence is TGTGCCAGCAGTTTTAGGAGGGGTAACCAAGAGACCCAGTACTTC. This gives the protein CASSFRRGNQETQYF.

This clone has a handful of counts. The genes are TRBV6-5 and TRBJ1-2, with TRBD1 as a possible D gene (6 bases). Trimming removed 6 bases at V and 4 bases at J, with 15 bases between. The CDR3 has 14 amino acids. In germline, CDR1 is MNHEY, CDR2 SVGAGI. CDR3 region: CASRTTTGLYGYTF. CDR3 nucleotide sequence: TGTGCCAGCAGGACTACGACAGGCCTCTATGGCTACACCTTC.

DNA of the CDR3: TGCGCCAGCAGCTTGTGGTTGGGCAGTAACTATGGCTACACCTTC. Protein product: CASSLWLGSNYGYTF. The J gene is TRBJ1-2, the V gene TRBV5-1, with unresolved D. Germline V CDR1 and CDR2: SGHRS, YFSETQ. This CDR3 contains 15 residues. The germline V and J ends were trimmed by 1 base and 1 base, with 11 bases remaining between them.